The clone carrying this T cell receptor beta chain was picked up many times. The antigen is not known. This sample was taken from a study of tumor-infiltrating lymphocytes in primary liver carcinoma. Findings of the study overall: Blood fell significantly below tumors in its top-250-clone fraction (p = 0.039).

Joint extraction of RNA and DNA used roughly 19-32 mg of bulk tissue that was unsorted. The patients lived with chronic HBV infection and had not yet received any treatment. All tumor samples contained more than 90% viable tumor cells. V gave up 1 base and J gave up 2 bases, with 6 bases separating them. The CDR3 is 14 residues long. CDR1 is MNHNS and CDR2 is SASEGT in the germline V gene. The investigators made TCR beta cDNA from roughly 0.45 ug total RNA, using a constant-region primer. A slightly modified ARM-PCR protocol with three nested multiplex PCR rounds produced these TCR beta libraries. PCR rounds one and two used TRBV1-TRBV30 forward primers with a C-beta reverse primer for roughly 9 cycles each. Using its own MiXCR run on the multiplex PCR reads, TCRdb lists one record per CDR3 protein. The data show tens of thousands of distinct CDR3 sequences, less than 85% seen once.

The sample was liver tumor tissue from sampling region 2. This sample's subset: tumor region T2, inferior pole. This receptor was identified in a man in his forties with primary liver carcinoma and hepatitis B virus infection. This chain joins TRBV6-1 and TRBJ1-5; D may be TRBD1 (5 bases). CDR3 bases: TGTGCCAGCAGTGAAGGAGGGGGCAATCAGCCCCAGCATTTT. This encodes CASSEGGGNQPQHF.